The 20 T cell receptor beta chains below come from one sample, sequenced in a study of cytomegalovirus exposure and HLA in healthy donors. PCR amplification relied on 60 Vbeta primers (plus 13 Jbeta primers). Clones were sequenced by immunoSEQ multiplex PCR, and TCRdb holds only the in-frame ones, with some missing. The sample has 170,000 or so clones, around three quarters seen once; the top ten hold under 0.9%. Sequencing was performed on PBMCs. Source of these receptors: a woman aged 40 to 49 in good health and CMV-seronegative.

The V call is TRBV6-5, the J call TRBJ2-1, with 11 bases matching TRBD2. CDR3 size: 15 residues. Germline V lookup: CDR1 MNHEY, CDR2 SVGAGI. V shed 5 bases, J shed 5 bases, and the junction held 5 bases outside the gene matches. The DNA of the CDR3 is TGTGCCAGCAGTCACCTAGCGGGGGGTAACAATGAGCAGTTCTTC. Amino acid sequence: CASSHLAGGNNEQFF.

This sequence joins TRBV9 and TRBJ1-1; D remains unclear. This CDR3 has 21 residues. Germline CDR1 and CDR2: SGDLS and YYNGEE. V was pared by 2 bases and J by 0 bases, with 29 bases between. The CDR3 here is CASSVRTGSEAEDVMNTEAFF. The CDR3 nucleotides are TGTGCCAGCAGCGTGCGGACGGGATCGGAAGCTGAGGACGTGATGAACACTGAAGCTTTCTTT. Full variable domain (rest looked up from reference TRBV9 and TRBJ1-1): DSGVTQTPKHLITATGQRVTLRCSPRSGDLSVYWYQQSLDQGLQFLIQYYNGEERAKGNILERFSAQQFPDLHSELNLSSLELGDSALYFCASSVRTGSEAEDVMNTEAFFGQGTRLTVV.

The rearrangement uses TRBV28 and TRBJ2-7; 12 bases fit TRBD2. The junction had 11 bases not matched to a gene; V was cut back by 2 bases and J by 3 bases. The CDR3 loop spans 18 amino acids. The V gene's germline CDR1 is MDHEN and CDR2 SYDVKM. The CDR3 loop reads CASSLPGLAGTFFYEQYF. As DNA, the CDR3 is TGTGCCAGCAGTTTACCCGGACTAGCGGGGACATTTTTCTACGAGCAGTACTTC.

CDR3 nucleotide sequence: TGCGCCAGCAGCGCCTCTAGCGGGAGGGCCTTTGAGCAGTTCTTC. Amino acids: CASSASSGRAFEQFF. The chain couples TRBV5-1 to TRBJ2-1, with 12 nucleotides matching TRBD2. Germline V gene lookup returns CDR1 SGHRS and CDR2 YFSETQ. The CDR3 contains 15 residues. Trimming removed 4 bases from V and 9 bases from J; junction bases left unmatched: 8.

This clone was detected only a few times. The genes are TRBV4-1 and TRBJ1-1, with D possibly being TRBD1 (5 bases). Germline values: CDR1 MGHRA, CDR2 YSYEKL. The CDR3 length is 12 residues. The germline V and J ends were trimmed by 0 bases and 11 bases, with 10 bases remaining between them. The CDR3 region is CASSQDEWGAFF. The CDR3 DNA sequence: TGCGCCAGCAGCCAAGATGAGTGGGGCGCTTTCTTT.

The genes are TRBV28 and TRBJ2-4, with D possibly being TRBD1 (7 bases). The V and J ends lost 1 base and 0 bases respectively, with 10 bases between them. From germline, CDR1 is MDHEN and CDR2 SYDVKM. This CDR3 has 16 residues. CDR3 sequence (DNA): TGTGCCAGCAGTTTATACCAGGGGGGAGCCAAAAACATTCAGTACTTC. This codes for CASSLYQGGAKNIQYF.

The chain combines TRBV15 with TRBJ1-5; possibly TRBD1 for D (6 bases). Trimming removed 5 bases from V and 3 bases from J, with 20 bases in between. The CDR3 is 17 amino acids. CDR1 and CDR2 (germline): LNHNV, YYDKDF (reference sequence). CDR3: CATSGLQGWAHNQPQHF. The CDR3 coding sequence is TGTGCCACCAGCGGCTTACAGGGTTGGGCGCACAATCAGCCCCAGCATTTT.

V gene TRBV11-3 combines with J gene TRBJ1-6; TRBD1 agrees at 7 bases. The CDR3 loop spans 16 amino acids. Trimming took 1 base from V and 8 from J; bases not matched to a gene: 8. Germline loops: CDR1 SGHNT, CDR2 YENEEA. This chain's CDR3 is CASSLVGTAKHSPLHF. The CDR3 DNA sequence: TGTGCCAGCAGCTTAGTTGGGACAGCGAAGCATTCACCCCTCCACTTT.

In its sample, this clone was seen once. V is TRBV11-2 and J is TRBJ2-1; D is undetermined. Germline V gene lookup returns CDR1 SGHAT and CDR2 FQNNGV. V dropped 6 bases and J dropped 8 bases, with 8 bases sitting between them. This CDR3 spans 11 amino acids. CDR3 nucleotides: TGTGCCAGCAGGGCACGTGATGAGCAGTTCTTC. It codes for CASRARDEQFF.

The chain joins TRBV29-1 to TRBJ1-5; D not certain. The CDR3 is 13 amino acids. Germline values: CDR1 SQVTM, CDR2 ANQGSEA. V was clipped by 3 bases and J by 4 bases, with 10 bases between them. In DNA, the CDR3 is TGCAGCGTTGATGTGGGAGGGAATCAGCCCCAGCATTTT. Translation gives CSVDVGGNQPQHF.

The CDR3, as DNA: TGTGCCAGCAGCCAAGGGACTAGCATTGTCAATGAGCAGTTCTTC. It yields the protein CASSQGTSIVNEQFF. The chain employs TRBV14 and TRBJ2-1; TRBD2 matches at 8 bases. The CDR3 is 15 residues long. Trimming at V came to 1 base and at J to 6 bases, leaving 5 bases not matched to a gene. Germline CDR1 is SGHDN and CDR2 is FVKESK.

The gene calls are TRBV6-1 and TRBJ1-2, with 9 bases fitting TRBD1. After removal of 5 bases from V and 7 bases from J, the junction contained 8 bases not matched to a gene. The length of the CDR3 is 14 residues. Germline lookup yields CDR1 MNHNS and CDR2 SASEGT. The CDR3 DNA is TGTGCCAGCAGTCACCGGGACAGGGAGGGTGGCTACACCTTC. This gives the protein CASSHRDREGGYTF.

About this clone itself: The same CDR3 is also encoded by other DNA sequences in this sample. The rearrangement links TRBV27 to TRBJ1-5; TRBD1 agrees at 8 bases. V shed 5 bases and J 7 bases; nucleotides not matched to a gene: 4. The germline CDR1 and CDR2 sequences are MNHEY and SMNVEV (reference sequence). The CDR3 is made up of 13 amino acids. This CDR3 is CASSDWTGQPQHF. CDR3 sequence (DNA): TGTGCCAGCAGTGATTGGACAGGGCAGCCCCAGCATTTT.

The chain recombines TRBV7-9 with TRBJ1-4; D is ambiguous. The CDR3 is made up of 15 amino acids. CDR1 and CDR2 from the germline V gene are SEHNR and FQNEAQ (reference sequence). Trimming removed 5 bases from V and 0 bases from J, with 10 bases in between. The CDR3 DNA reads TGTGCCAGCAGCACCCGAGATGCAACTAATGAAAAACTGTTTTTT. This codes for CASSTRDATNEKLFF.

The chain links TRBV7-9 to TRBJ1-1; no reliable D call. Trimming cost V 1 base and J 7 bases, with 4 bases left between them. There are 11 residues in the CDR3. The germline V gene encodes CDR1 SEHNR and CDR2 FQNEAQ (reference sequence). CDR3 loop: CASSLGGEAFF. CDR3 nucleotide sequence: TGTGCCAGCAGCTTAGGAGGTGAAGCTTTCTTT.

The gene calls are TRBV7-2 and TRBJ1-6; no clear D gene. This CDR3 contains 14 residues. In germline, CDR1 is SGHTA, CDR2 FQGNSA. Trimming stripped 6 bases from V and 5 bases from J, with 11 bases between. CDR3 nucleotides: TGTGCCAGCAGACTACTTTCTAATAATTCACCCCTCCACTTT. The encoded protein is CASRLLSNNSPLHF.

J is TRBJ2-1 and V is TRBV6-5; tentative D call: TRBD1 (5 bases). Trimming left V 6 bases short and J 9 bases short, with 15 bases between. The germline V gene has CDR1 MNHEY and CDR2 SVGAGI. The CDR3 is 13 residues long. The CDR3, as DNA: TGTGCCAGCAGACCGACAGCCCCCGGTGAGCAGTTCTTC. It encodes CASRPTAPGEQFF.

Written as DNA, the CDR3 is TGTGCCAGCAGTCCGCGGTCGAGGACAGCCCATGAAGCTTTCTTT. Its translation: CASSPRSRTAHEAFF. The V gene is TRBV6-1, the J gene TRBJ1-1; D may be TRBD1 (6 bases). In germline, CDR1 is MNHNS, CDR2 SASEGT. The V end was cut by 5 bases, the J end by 7 bases, with 20 bases between. CDR3 length: 15 amino acids.

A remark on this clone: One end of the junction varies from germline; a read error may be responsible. Written as DNA, the CDR3 is TGCGCCAGCAGTGAGTCGACGAAAGGGAGGGGGGAATTC. It translates to CASSESTKGRGEF. V usage is TRBV10-2 and J usage is TRBJ2-7, with a weak D call TRBD2 (7 bases). Germline V gene sequence: CDR1 WSHSY, CDR2 SAAADI. The CDR3 sequence is 13 residues long.

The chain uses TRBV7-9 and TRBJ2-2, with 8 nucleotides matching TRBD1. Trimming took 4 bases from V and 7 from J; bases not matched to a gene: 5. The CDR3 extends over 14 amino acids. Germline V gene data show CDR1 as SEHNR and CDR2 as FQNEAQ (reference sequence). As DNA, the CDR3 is TGTGCCAGCAGCTCCCAGGGGGCTTACGGGGAGCTGTTTTTT. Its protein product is CASSSQGAYGELFF.